The 15 T cell receptor beta chains below all came from one sample that was sequenced in a study of T cells in Graves' hyperthyroidism and ophthalmopathy. There were TCR beta CDR3 regions amplified from RNA transcripts. The study used the HTBI primer set for a first-round RT-PCR of the TCR CDR3. One entry per CDR3 protein, called by TCRdb with MiXCR from the multiplex PCR reads. The table includes fewer than 800,000 distinct CDR3 sequences, about 17% detected once. Material: blood. The receptor source for this set is a man aged 18 to 35 with Graves' hyperthyroidism.

This chain connects TRBV12-3 or TRBV12-4 to TRBJ2-7; 10 bases are shared with TRBD2. The CDR3 sequence is 17 residues long. J gave up 4 bases and V 6 bases, and 15 bases lay outside the gene matches. The CDR3 protein is CASRLAGLAGATYEQYF. The CDR3 DNA reads as TGTGCCAGCAGACTAGCGGGATTAGCGGGGGCTACATACGAGCAGTACTTC.

This clonotype was found many times. This chain connects TRBV7-9 to TRBJ1-2, with a tentative D call TRBD1 (6 bases). The V gene's germline CDR1 is SEHNR and CDR2 FQNEAQ (reference sequence). The length of the CDR3 is 14 residues. V lost 4 bases, J lost 5 bases, and 14 bases lay in between. The CDR3 sequence: CASSYADSSYGYTF. The CDR3 coding sequence is TGTGCCAGCAGCTACGCGGACAGCTCGTATGGCTACACCTTC.

This clonotype was detected a few times. The chain recombines TRBV30 with TRBJ2-1, with TRBD2 as a possible D gene (6 bases). V was cut by 4 bases and J by 1 base, with 11 bases left in between. CDR1 GTSNPN and CDR2 SVGIG come from the germline V gene (reference sequence). This CDR3 has 14 amino acids. CDR3 nucleotide sequence: TGTGCCTGGAAGGAGGGGTATTCCTACAATGAGCAGTTCTTC. The encoded protein is CAWKEGYSYNEQFF.

This clonotype came up a few times. The chain uses TRBV4-2 and TRBJ2-7; 7 bases align to TRBD1. In germline, CDR1 is LGHNA, CDR2 YNFKEQ. This CDR3 spans 16 amino acids. The V and J ends lost 6 bases and 0 bases, in that order; junction bases with no gene match: 11. This chain's CDR3 is CASRLFKQGSSYEQYF. The CDR3 coding sequence is TGTGCCAGCAGACTATTTAAACAGGGGAGCTCCTACGAGCAGTACTTC.

This clonotype was counted between two and nine times. V and J are TRBV4-1 and TRBJ2-7; no firm D call. Trimming pared 0 bases from V and 3 bases from J, leaving 12 bases between. CDR3 length: 15 amino acids. Germline V CDR1 and CDR2: MGHRA, YSYEKL. The CDR3 DNA follows: TGCGCCAGCAGCCAAGAGAGAGGTAGAAACTACGAGCAGTACTTC. This gives the protein CASSQERGRNYEQYF.

At least ten counts were recorded for this clonotype. The chain recombines TRBV3-1 with TRBJ1-1, with TRBD1 identical over 7 bases. The CDR3 loop spans 15 amino acids. Unmatched junction bases numbered 8, after V lost 6 bases and J lost 1 base. The germline V gene has CDR1 LGHDT and CDR2 YNNKEL (reference sequence). CDR3 amino acids: CASSSHSGGNTEAFF. The CDR3 region has the DNA TGTGCCAGCAGTTCCCATTCAGGGGGGAACACTGAAGCTTTCTTT.

This clonotype was seen ten or more times. The rearrangement links TRBV28 to TRBJ2-7; D is ambiguous. The germline V gene has CDR1 MDHEN and CDR2 SYDVKM. V gave up 6 bases and J gave up 4 bases, with 13 bases separating them. This CDR3 is built from 13 residues. CDR3 nucleotide sequence: TGTGCCAGCAGCCTGACCCAATGGTACGAGCAGTACTTC. Translating it yields CASSLTQWYEQYF.

This clonotype was detected ten times or more. The chain recombines TRBV7-2 with TRBJ2-5; D ambiguous. The CDR3 has 13 amino acids. Germline V gives CDR1 SGHTA, CDR2 FQGNSA. Trimming cost V 5 bases and J 7 bases, with 14 bases left between them. The CDR3 region has the DNA TGTGCCAGCAGCACCGACGTGGAACGGACCCAGTACTTC. This sequence encodes CASSTDVERTQYF.

This clonotype was seen at least ten times. V is TRBV27 and J is TRBJ1-2; D perhaps matches TRBD1 (6 bases). Germline V gene sequence: CDR1 MNHEY, CDR2 SMNVEV (reference sequence). CDR3 length equals 13 residues. Between the trimmed V and J ends, which lost 4 bases and 6 bases, there was a span of 12 bases. The CDR3: CASSSPRTDGYTF. The CDR3 DNA is TGTGCCAGCAGTTCCCCCCGGACAGATGGCTACACCTTC.

V is TRBV7-9 and J is TRBJ1-1; D not resolved. There are 15 residues in the CDR3. The V end lost 1 base, the J end lost 3 bases, and 12 bases lay between the germline ends. Germline V CDR1 and CDR2: SEHNR, FQNEAQ (reference sequence). Written as DNA, the CDR3 is TGTGCCAGCAGCTTAGTTGATTGGTCAGACACTGAAGCTTTCTTT. Protein: CASSLVDWSDTEAFF.

At least ten counts were recorded for this clonotype. The chain is built from TRBV5-5 and TRBJ1-1, with D perhaps TRBD1 (5 bases). The CDR3 is 16 residues long. The V gene's germline CDR1 is SGHKS and CDR2 YYEKEE (reference sequence). The V end lost 1 base, the J end lost 0 bases, and 13 bases lay between the germline ends. CDR3 bases: TGTGCCAGCAGCTTGAGCTGGGGCGGAATGAACACTGAAGCTTTCTTT. This codes for CASSLSWGGMNTEAFF.

V usage is TRBV5-1 and J usage is TRBJ2-5; D may be TRBD2 (6 bases). Germline lookup yields CDR1 SGHRS and CDR2 YFSETQ. Trimming shortened V by 4 bases and J by 3 bases, and 13 bases separated the two germline ends. CDR3 length: 14 amino acids. The CDR3: CASSVEGRKETQYF. The CDR3 region has the DNA TGCGCCAGCAGCGTGGAGGGCCGGAAAGAGACCCAGTACTTC.

This clonotype was counted between two and nine times. This chain joins TRBV29-1 and TRBJ1-2, with D possibly TRBD1 on 5 matching bases. The CDR3 extends over 12 amino acids. The germline CDR1 and CDR2 sequences are SQVTM and ANQGSEA. V lost 4 bases, J lost 8 bases, and 14 bases lay in between. CDR3 in DNA: TGCAGCGTTGTGGGGACCTCCGAAGGCTACACCTTC. It specifies CSVVGTSEGYTF.

This clonotype has at least ten counts. The V call is TRBV2, the J call TRBJ2-7; D is perhaps TRBD1 (5 bases). Germline-derived CDR1 and CDR2 are SNHLY and FYNNEI. The V end was cut by 6 bases, the J end by 2 bases, with 14 bases between. The CDR3 is 14 amino acids. CDR3 residues: CASSGPRGTYEQYF. CDR3 nucleotide sequence: TGTGCCAGCAGCGGGCCTAGGGGTACCTACGAGCAGTACTTC. Looking up the rest from reference TRBV2 and TRBJ2-7 gives the full variable domain: EPEVTQTPSHQVTQMGQEVILRCVPISNHLYFYWYRQILGQKVEFLVSFYNNEISEKSEIFDDQFSVERPDGSNFTLKIRSTKLEDSAMYFCASSGPRGTYEQYFGPGTRLTVT.

This clonotype has a count of ten or more. This chain uses TRBV30 with TRBJ2-3; 7 bases are a match to TRBD1. The germline gives CDR1 GTSNPN, CDR2 SVGIG (reference sequence). The junction had 5 bases not matched to a gene; V was cut back by 7 bases and J by 1 base. This CDR3 is built from 13 residues. The CDR3 region has the DNA TGTGCCTTGCACAGGGGTGGCACAGATACGCAGTATTTT. Translation gives CALHRGGTDTQYF.